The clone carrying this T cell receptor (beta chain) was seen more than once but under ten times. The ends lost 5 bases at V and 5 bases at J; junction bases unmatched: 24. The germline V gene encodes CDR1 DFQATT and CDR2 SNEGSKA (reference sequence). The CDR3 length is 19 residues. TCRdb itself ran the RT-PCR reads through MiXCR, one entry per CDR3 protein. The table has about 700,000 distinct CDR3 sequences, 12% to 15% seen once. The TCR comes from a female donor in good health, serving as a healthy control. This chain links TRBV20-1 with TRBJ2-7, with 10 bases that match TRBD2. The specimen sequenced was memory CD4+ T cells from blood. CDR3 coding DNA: TGCAGTGCTGTCGGGTGGTCCTCTAGCGGGAGTACTGCGATTGACGAGCAGTACTTC. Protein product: CSAVGWSSSGSTAIDEQYF.